Below, 19 T cell receptor beta chains from the same sample are listed, as sequenced in a study of cytomegalovirus exposure and HLA in healthy donors. Researchers ran the PCR with 60 Vbeta and 13 Jbeta primers. Assay: immunoSEQ multiplex PCR; the TCRdb copy retains only in-frame clones and omits some. This sample carries roughly 150,000 clones, roughly 70% of them seen once, and the ten largest clones take about 10%. The specimen was PBMCs. All receptors come from a man aged 25 to 40 in good health and CMV-seropositive.

This clone occurred a few times. The chain uses TRBV19 and TRBJ2-3, with 10 nucleotides matching TRBD1. There are 14 residues in the CDR3. The germline V gene encodes CDR1 LNHDA and CDR2 SQIVND (reference sequence). With 9 bases clipped from V and 1 base from J, the junction kept 4 bases outside the gene matches. For the CDR3, the DNA is TGTGCCAGCGGACAGGGGGGAGGCACAGATACGCAGTATTTT. This codes for CASGQGGGTDTQYF.

V gene TRBV28 combines with J gene TRBJ2-5, with 9 bases identical to TRBD1. J gave up 5 bases and V 4 bases, and 5 bases lay outside the gene matches. Looked up from germline, CDR1 is MDHEN and CDR2 is SYDVKM. This CDR3 region has 14 residues. In DNA, the CDR3 is TGTGCCAGCAGTTCGGGACAGGGTAGCGAGACCCAGTACTTC. Amino acids: CASSSGQGSETQYF.

The chain employs TRBV5-1 and TRBJ1-6; D uncertain. Germline CDR1 and CDR2: SGHRS and YFSETQ. V shed 0 bases and J shed 7 bases, with 8 bases lying between them. This CDR3 contains 14 residues. The CDR3 DNA follows: TGCGCCAGCAGCTTGGCGGAGGTGAATTCACCCCTCCACTTT. Residues: CASSLAEVNSPLHF.

This chain links TRBV6-5 with TRBJ2-7, with 8 bases aligning to TRBD2. The CDR3 length is 16 residues. J lost 2 bases, V lost 2 bases, and 8 bases had no gene match. Germline CDR1 is MNHEY and CDR2 is SVGAGI. The CDR3 reads CASSYLSPGLAYEQYF. The CDR3 nucleotides are TGTGCCAGCAGTTACCTCTCCCCGGGACTAGCCTACGAGCAGTACTTC.

In this sample, this clone turned up a few times. The junction differs from germline at one of its ends, possibly a read error. The genes are TRBV7-9 and TRBJ2-2, with D tentatively TRBD2 (6 bases). The length of the CDR3 is 15 residues. The germline CDR1 and CDR2 sequences are SEHNR and FQNEAQ (reference sequence). CDR3 nucleotides: TGTTCCAGCAGCTTAGCGGAGGGAGTTTTCGGGGAGCTGTTTTTT. Its translation is CSSSLAEGVFGELFF.

The V gene is TRBV7-9, the J gene TRBJ2-1; 10 bases fit TRBD2. The CDR3 runs to 14 residues. The junction had 7 bases not matched to a gene; V was cut back by 8 bases and J by 6 bases. Per germline, CDR1 SEHNR and CDR2 FQNEAQ (reference sequence). CDR3 residues: CASEPGLATNEQFF. The CDR3 DNA sequence: TGTGCCAGCGAGCCGGGACTAGCGACCAATGAGCAGTTCTTC.

V usage is TRBV11-2 and J usage is TRBJ2-7; a possible D gene is TRBD1 (7 bases). The germline gives CDR1 SGHAT, CDR2 FQNNGV. CDR3 length: 15 amino acids. V shed 1 base and J shed 6 bases, with 16 bases lying between them. The CDR3 DNA sequence: TGTGCCAGCAGCTTAGGGCGGGGACAGACGTCCGAGCAGTACTTC. Residues: CASSLGRGQTSEQYF.

A single count supports this clone. V usage is TRBV7-9 and J usage is TRBJ2-5; the match to TRBD1 covers 11 bases. V lost 5 bases, J lost 5 bases, and 7 bases stayed unmatched. Germline V gene lookup returns CDR1 SEHNR and CDR2 FQNEAQ (reference sequence). This CDR3 is 15 amino acids long. Here the CDR3 DNA reads TGTGCCAGCAGCCCACGGGACAGGGGGATGGAGACCCAGTACTTC. It codes for CASSPRDRGMETQYF.

The chain recombines TRBV10-3 with TRBJ1-2; 8 bases match TRBD1. Germline V lookup: CDR1 ENHRY, CDR2 SYGVKD. J gave up 8 bases and V 0 bases, and 2 bases lay outside the gene matches. This CDR3 has 13 amino acids. CDR3 loop: CAISESRGQGYTF. Here the CDR3 DNA reads TGTGCCATCAGTGAGTCCAGGGGGCAAGGCTACACCTTC.

The chain has TRBV29-1 and TRBJ1-2; D remains ambiguous. This CDR3 comprises 12 residues. Trimming removed 0 bases from V and 7 bases from J, with 9 bases in between. Germline V gives CDR1 SQVTM, CDR2 ANQGSEA. CDR3 protein: CSVEERHCGYTF. CDR3 DNA: TGCAGCGTTGAAGAGCGCCACTGTGGCTACACCTTC.

This clone was picked up a small number of times. V and J are TRBV25-1 and TRBJ1-1; the D is unclear. Germline-derived CDR1 and CDR2 are MGHDK and SYGVNS. The V and J ends lost 6 bases and 3 bases respectively, with 14 bases between them. The CDR3 loop spans 14 amino acids. CDR3 loop: CASRPPRRDTEAFF. The DNA of the CDR3 is TGTGCCAGCAGGCCCCCCCGCCGGGACACTGAAGCTTTCTTT.

The V and J genes are TRBV2 and TRBJ1-2; the D is unclear. Between the trimmed V and J ends, which lost 2 bases and 0 bases, there was a span of 13 bases. The CDR3 has 16 residues. Germline V lookup: CDR1 SNHLY, CDR2 FYNNEI. The CDR3 sequence: CASSENVISTNYGYTF. The CDR3 DNA is TGTGCCAGCAGTGAAAACGTGATCTCTACTAACTATGGCTACACCTTC.

The V and J genes are TRBV30 and TRBJ2-7; tentatively, D is TRBD2 (5 bases). The CDR3 is 11 residues long. V was cut by 6 bases and J by 7 bases, with 13 bases left in between. Germline CDR1 and CDR2: GTSNPN and SVGIG (reference sequence). The CDR3 bases are TGTGCCTGTGGGAGTCTCGGGGAGCAGTACTTC. The encoded protein is CACGSLGEQYF.

This chain links TRBV7-6 with TRBJ2-2, with TRBD1 matching over 7 bases. Germline assignment: CDR1 SGHVS and CDR2 FNYEAQ. The CDR3 runs to 21 residues. With V trimmed by 1 base and J by 2 bases, 19 bases remained unmatched. DNA of the CDR3: TGTGCCAGCAGCTTAGTGCCGCCCAGAGGCAGGGACAGATCAAACACCGGGGAGCTGTTTTTT. Translated, it gives CASSLVPPRGRDRSNTGELFF.

The V gene is TRBV19, the J gene TRBJ1-2, with D possibly being TRBD1 (5 bases). Germline V gene lookup returns CDR1 LNHDA and CDR2 SQIVND (reference sequence). V lost 3 bases and J lost 4, with 21 bases in between. The CDR3 sequence is 17 residues long. For the CDR3, the DNA is TGTGCCAGTAGTATCCCAACGATTGGGCGGGACGGCTATGGCTACACCTTC. It translates to CASSIPTIGRDGYGYTF. Complete variable domain (other parts from reference TRBV19 and TRBJ1-2): DGGITQSPKYLFRKEGQNVTLSCEQNLNHDAMYWYRQDPGQGLRLIYYSQIVNDFQKGDIAEGYSVSREKKESFPLTVTSAQKNPTAFYLCASSIPTIGRDGYGYTFGSGTRLTVV.

This rearrangement joins TRBV7-8 to TRBJ2-7; possible D gene TRBD1, 5 bases. CDR1 and CDR2 from the germline V gene are SGHVS and FQNEAQ. Between the trimmed V and J ends, which lost 2 bases and 6 bases, there was a span of 8 bases. This CDR3 is built from 12 residues. The CDR3: CASSLQGGEQYF. As DNA, the CDR3 is TGTGCCAGCAGCTTACAGGGCGGCGAGCAGTACTTC.

The chain employs TRBV5-4 and TRBJ2-7, with a tentative D call TRBD2 (5 bases). Trimming left V 5 bases short and J 1 base short, with 16 bases between. The CDR3 has 15 amino acids. Germline V gene data show CDR1 as SGHNT and CDR2 as YYREEE (reference sequence). CDR3 residues: CASRTRIGDSYEQYF. CDR3 coding DNA: TGTGCCAGCAGGACCCGGATCGGGGATTCCTACGAGCAGTACTTC.

This rearrangement joins TRBV2 to TRBJ2-5; TRBD2 aligns across 8 bases. The DNA end favors TRBJ2-7, so the J call may be wrong. The CDR3 loop spans 16 amino acids. Looked up from germline, CDR1 is SNHLY and CDR2 is FYNNEI. The CDR3 sequence: CASSEAHASGLYEQYF. The CDR3 nucleotides are TGTGCCAGCAGTGAAGCCCACGCTAGCGGGCTTTACGAGCAGTACTTC.

CDR3 protein: CASSVEGLGLAGKQYF. In DNA, the CDR3 is TGTGCCAGCAGCGTAGAGGGTTTGGGACTAGCGGGGAAGCAGTACTTC. The gene calls are TRBV9 and TRBJ2-7, with 13 bases identical to TRBD2. Germline V gene sequence: CDR1 SGDLS, CDR2 YYNGEE. The CDR3 length is 16 residues. Trimming took 0 bases from V and 8 from J; bases not matched to a gene: 8.